These 14 T cell receptor beta chains originate from one sample sequenced in a study of cytomegalovirus exposure and HLA in healthy donors. The method was immunoSEQ multiplex PCR; TCRdb's version includes in-frame clones alone and lacks a portion of them. The sample includes roughly 150,000 clones, around 92% of them seen just once. Source material: PBMCs. The source of these receptors is a man younger than 35 in good health and CMV-seropositive.

This clone has just a few counts. The chain combines TRBV7-2 with TRBJ2-7; 8 bases agree with TRBD2. V lost 4 bases and J lost 3; bases outside the gene matches: 2. The length of the CDR3 is 13 residues. Germline CDR1 SGHTA, CDR2 FQGNSA. CDR3 residues: CASSSGTSYEQYF. The CDR3 DNA reads as TGTGCCAGCAGCTCCGGGACTAGCTACGAGCAGTACTTC.

The chain couples TRBV5-1 to TRBJ1-5; D call uncertain. The CDR3 has 14 amino acids. Trimming cost V 2 bases and J 3 bases, with 9 bases left between them. Germline values: CDR1 SGHRS, CDR2 YFSETQ. The CDR3 is CASSLSGNNQPQHF. The CDR3 bases are TGCGCCAGCAGCTTATCGGGGAACAATCAGCCCCAGCATTTT. Filled out from reference TRBV5-1 and TRBJ1-5, the complete variable domain reads KAGVTQTPRYLIKTRGQQVTLSCSPISGHRSVSWYQQTPGQGLQFLFEYFSETQRNKGNFPGRFSGRQFSNSRSEMNVSTLELGDSALYLCASSLSGNNQPQHFGDGTRLSIL.

The chain couples TRBV14 to TRBJ2-1, with a tentative D call TRBD1 (7 bases). This CDR3 spans 15 amino acids. Germline V gene data show CDR1 as SGHDN and CDR2 as FVKESK. The V end was cut by 5 bases, the J end by 3 bases, with 14 bases between. Written as DNA, the CDR3 is TGTGCCAGCAGCGCTCAGGGGGGAATCTACAATGAGCAGTTCTTC. This translates into CASSAQGGIYNEQFF. Filled out from reference TRBV14 and TRBJ2-1, the complete variable domain reads EAGVTQFPSHSVIEKGQTVTLRCDPISGHDNLYWYRRVMGKEIKFLLHFVKESKQDESGMPNNRFLAERTGGTYSTLKVQPAELEDSGVYFCASSAQGGIYNEQFFGPGTRLTVL.

V and J are TRBV7-2 and TRBJ1-2; 9 bases are a match to TRBD1. CDR1 is SGHTA and CDR2 is FQGNSA in the germline V gene. This CDR3 spans 15 amino acids. V dropped 6 bases and J dropped 4; count of bases not matched to a gene: 9. The CDR3 coding sequence is TGTGCCAGCAGTACAGGGGGCCCAATAGGCTATGGCTACACCTTC. The encoded protein is CASSTGGPIGYGYTF.

The rearrangement links TRBV7-9 to TRBJ2-3, with 7 bases that match TRBD1. The germline V gene encodes CDR1 SEHNR and CDR2 FQNEAQ (reference sequence). The CDR3 loop spans 15 amino acids. Trimming at V came to 1 base and at J to 3 bases, leaving 4 bases not matched to a gene. The CDR3 loop is CASSLDAGGTDTQYF. The CDR3 region has the DNA TGTGCCAGCAGCTTAGACGCAGGGGGTACAGATACGCAGTATTTT. Filled out from reference TRBV7-9 and TRBJ2-3, the complete variable domain reads DTGVSQNPRHKITKRGQNVTFRCDPISEHNRLYWYRQTLGQGPEFLTYFQNEAQLEKSRLLSDRFSAERPKGSFSTLEIQRTEQGDSAMYLCASSLDAGGTDTQYFGPGTRLTVL.

The genes are TRBV5-4 and TRBJ2-7, with 13 bases fitting TRBD2. The CDR3 contains 17 residues. Trimming at V came to 4 bases and at J to 3 bases, leaving 10 bases not matched to a gene. Germline V gives CDR1 SGHNT, CDR2 YYREEE (reference sequence). Here the CDR3 DNA reads TGTGCCAGCAGCCTTCCACTAGCGGGAGGGCTCATCTACGAGCAGTACTTC. As protein: CASSLPLAGGLIYEQYF. Filled out from reference TRBV5-4 and TRBJ2-7, the complete variable domain reads ETGVTQSPTHLIKTRGQQVTLRCSSQSGHNTVSWYQQALGQGPQFIFQYYREEENGRGNFPPRFSGLQFPNYSSELNVNALELDDSALYLCASSLPLAGGLIYEQYFGPGTRLTVT.

This chain joins TRBV5-1 and TRBJ2-3; D possibly corresponds to TRBD2 (6 bases). The CDR3 is made up of 16 amino acids. Germline V lookup: CDR1 SGHRS, CDR2 YFSETQ. V lost 2 bases and J 1 base, leaving 14 bases between the germline ends. CDR3 protein: CASSFGDFQRTDTQYF. The DNA for the CDR3 is TGCGCCAGCAGCTTCGGGGACTTCCAACGCACAGATACGCAGTATTTT.

The chain joins TRBV18 to TRBJ2-5, with TRBD2 matching over 8 bases. From germline, CDR1 is KGHSH and CDR2 LQKENI. V shed 1 base and J 5 bases; nucleotides not matched to a gene: 3. This CDR3 has 14 amino acids. The CDR3 coding sequence is TGTGCCAGCTCACCACTAGCGGGAAGGGAGACCCAGTACTTC. Residues: CASSPLAGRETQYF.

A single count supports this clone. The gene calls are TRBV9 and TRBJ1-3, with 9 bases aligning to TRBD1. Germline trimming cut 2 bases from V and 3 bases from J; bases unmatched to any gene: 3. Looked up from germline, CDR1 is SGDLS and CDR2 is YYNGEE. This CDR3 contains 15 residues. As DNA, the CDR3 is TGTGCCAGCAGCGTCCGGACAGGGGTTGGAAACACCATATATTTT. Protein product: CASSVRTGVGNTIYF.

This clone was observed a handful of times. The chain recombines TRBV5-1 with TRBJ1-1, with D hard to call. Germline CDR1 and CDR2: SGHRS and YFSETQ. V was pared by 3 bases and J by 0 bases, with 9 bases between. The CDR3 totals 14 residues. In DNA form, the CDR3 reads TGCGCCAGCAGCTCACCAGAATTGAACACTGAAGCTTTCTTT. It codes for CASSSPELNTEAFF.

The chain employs TRBV21-1 and TRBJ2-7; the table gives TRBD1 as D, unverified against the DNA. TRBV21-1 is a documented pseudogene. CDR3 size: 15 residues. This CDR3 reads CASSPDRENPYEQYF. In nucleotides, the CDR3 is TGTGCCAGCAGTCCCGACAGGGAAAATCCGTACGAGCAGTACTTC.

This clone was seen only once. This chain joins TRBV2 and TRBJ2-5; the match to TRBD2 covers 9 bases. The CDR3 sequence is 14 residues long. The J segment lost 3 bases and the V segment lost 5 bases, leaving 4 bases of the junction unmatched. Germline V gene data show CDR1 as SNHLY and CDR2 as FYNNEI. The CDR3 DNA sequence: TGTGCCAGCAGTTGGGCTAGCGGGAAAGAGACCCAGTACTTC. Protein sequence: CASSWASGKETQYF.

The V and J genes are TRBV4-2 and TRBJ2-5; a weak D match, TRBD2 (6 bases). Trimming pared 0 bases from V and 4 bases from J, leaving 18 bases between. CDR3 length: 17 residues. Germline CDR1 reads LGHNA; CDR2 reads YNFKEQ. Here the CDR3 DNA reads TGTGCCAGCAGCCAAGAGGAAACGGAGGGCCTTGGAGAGACCCAGTACTTC. Translation gives CASSQEETEGLGETQYF.

V usage is TRBV4-1 and J usage is TRBJ1-1, with 8 bases aligning to TRBD1. Germline lookup yields CDR1 MGHRA and CDR2 YSYEKL. There are 16 residues in the CDR3. V trimming: 6 bases; J trimming: 0 bases; junction bases outside the gene matches: 9. CDR3 in DNA: TGCGCCAGCAGAAACAGGGGGGGTAGGATGAACACTGAAGCTTTCTTT. It yields the protein CASRNRGGRMNTEAFF.